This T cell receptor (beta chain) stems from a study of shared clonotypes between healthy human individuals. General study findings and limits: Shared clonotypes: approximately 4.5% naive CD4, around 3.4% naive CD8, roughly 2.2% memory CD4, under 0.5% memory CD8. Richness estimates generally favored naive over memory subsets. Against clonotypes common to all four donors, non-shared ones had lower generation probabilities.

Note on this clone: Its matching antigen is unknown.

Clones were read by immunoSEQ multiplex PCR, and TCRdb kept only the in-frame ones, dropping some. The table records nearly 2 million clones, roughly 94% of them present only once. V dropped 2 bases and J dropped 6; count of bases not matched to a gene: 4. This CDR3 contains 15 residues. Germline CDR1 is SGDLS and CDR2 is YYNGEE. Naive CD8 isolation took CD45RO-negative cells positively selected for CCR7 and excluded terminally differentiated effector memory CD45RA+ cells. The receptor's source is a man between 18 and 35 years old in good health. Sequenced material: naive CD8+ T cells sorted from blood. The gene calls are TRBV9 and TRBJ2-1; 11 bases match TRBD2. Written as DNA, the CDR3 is TGTGCCAGCAGCGTTAGCGGGGGGGCCTCCAATGAGCAGTTCTTC. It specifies CASSVSGGASNEQFF.